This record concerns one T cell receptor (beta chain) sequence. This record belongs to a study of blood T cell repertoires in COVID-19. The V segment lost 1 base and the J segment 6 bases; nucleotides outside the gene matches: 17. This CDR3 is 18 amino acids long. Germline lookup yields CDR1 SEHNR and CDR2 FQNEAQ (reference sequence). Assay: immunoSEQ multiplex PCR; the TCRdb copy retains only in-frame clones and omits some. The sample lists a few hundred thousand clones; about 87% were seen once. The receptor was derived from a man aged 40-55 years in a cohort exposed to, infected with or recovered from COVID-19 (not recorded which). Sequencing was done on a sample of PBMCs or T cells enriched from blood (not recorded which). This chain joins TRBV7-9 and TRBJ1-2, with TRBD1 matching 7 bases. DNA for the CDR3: TGTGCCAGCAGCTTAGGAACCCGCGGGACAGTCCCGGGGGATGGCTACACCTTC. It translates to CASSLGTRGTVPGDGYTF.